This T cell receptor beta chain was identified during a study of graft-versus-host responses after intestinal transplantation. Concerning this clone itself: Its antigen is unknown.

Germline-derived CDR1 and CDR2 are SGHAT and FQNNGV. This CDR3 contains 14 residues. Losses at the gene ends were 5 bases for V and 5 bases for J; bases not matched to a gene: 6. Study conclusions and caveats: Peak circulating GvH clone levels were associated with early post-transplant HvG declines. Within allografts, high graft-versus-host to host-versus-graft clonal ratios were seen among patients with graft-donor T cell macrochimerism.

Repertoires were generated with immunoSEQ multiplex PCR, while TCRdb's copy carries only in-frame clones and drops some. There are about 85,000 clones in the sample; approximately 90% occur only once, and 6.5% to 8.5% lies in the top ten. The clonotype was recovered from a human donor who was the organ donor for an intestinal transplant. The sample was unstimulated CD8+ T cells sorted from spleen or lymph node cells, taken before transplant. J is TRBJ2-7 and V is TRBV11-2; 10 nucleotides line up with TRBD2. The chain's CDR3 is CASSPSGRANEQYF. The CDR3 nucleotides read TGTGCCAGCAGCCCGAGCGGGAGGGCCAACGAGCAGTACTTC.